This TCR beta chain was retrieved from a study of T cell responses to AZD1222 COVID-19 vaccine. Looked up from germline, CDR1 is LGHDT and CDR2 is YNNKEL (reference sequence). Trimming shortened V by 2 bases and J by 3 bases, and 5 bases separated the two germline ends. The CDR3 contains 13 residues. In regard to this clone: Its antigen remains unknown.

The study's findings and limits: Dominant at 160-218 and 743-854, vaccine-associated CD4 TCRs also spanned spike.

The method was immunoSEQ multiplex PCR; TCRdb's version includes in-frame clones alone and lacks a portion of them. The sample shows 85,000 to 100,000 clones, just over 85% of them seen only once. The rearrangement uses TRBV3-1 (or the pseudogene TRBV3-2) and TRBJ1-5; D remains unclear. This sample comprised peripheral blood, obtained on day 0 of AZD1222 vaccination. This sequence originates from an adult in good health. CDR3 coding DNA: TGTGCCAGCAGCCAATGGCCCAATCAGCCCCAGCATTTT. Translating it yields CASSQWPNQPQHF.